The subject of this entry is one T cell receptor (beta chain). MiXCR, applied by TCRdb to the RACE reads, yields one record per CDR3 protein. The table records tens of thousands of distinct CDR3 sequences, over 9.5% of them present only once. This specimen belongs to a study of human T cells and chemical hapten exposure. This CDR3 has 13 residues. V lost 7 bases to trimming and J lost 3 bases, with 11 bases between them. Time point defined: patch test 1, 2 weeks after DPC sensitization. Treatment noted: therapeutic diphenylcyclopropenone sensitization with weekly scalp DPC. This TCR was sampled from a man aged 35 to 55 with alopecia areata. Some clones in this sample may be carry-over from other donors' samples. This material consisted of whole blood, taken in connection with sensitization to the hapten diphenylcyclopropenone (DPC). The chain employs TRBV12-3 or TRBV12-4 and TRBJ2-3; perhaps D is TRBD1 or TRBD2 (7 bases each). CDR3 DNA: TGTGCCAGCACGCAGGGGGGGACAGATACGCAGTATTTT. Its translation is CASTQGGTDTQYF.